This passage covers 9 T cell receptor beta chains from one sample sequenced in a study of CD8+ T cells in alopecia areata. Treatment described: oral pan-JAK inhibitor, 5-10 mg twice daily. Extracted from the samples, RNA was reverse transcribed into cDNA to serve as the sequencing template. Libraries were prepared by immunoSEQ multiplex PCR; TCRdb keeps only in-frame clonotypes and omits some of them. Of a few hundred thousand clones in the sample, around 57% were seen once. The sample was CD4+ T cells sorted from blood, taken at week 4, from a patient treated with tofacitinib. The receptors were sampled from a human donor with alopecia areata.

This clone was recorded only once. The rearrangement links TRBV29-1 to TRBJ2-1; no definite D call. The CDR3 covers 14 residues. V was trimmed by 4 bases and J by 3 bases, leaving 13 bases between them. Looked up from germline, CDR1 is SQVTM and CDR2 is ANQGSEA. The CDR3 loop reads CSVAIAFGYNEQFF. Here the CDR3 DNA reads TGCAGCGTTGCGATAGCTTTTGGCTACAATGAGCAGTTCTTC.

The chain employs TRBV5-1 and TRBJ2-5; no clear D gene. The germline V and J ends were trimmed by 1 base and 3 bases, with 10 bases remaining between them. In germline, CDR1 is SGHRS, CDR2 YFSETQ. The CDR3 runs to 14 residues. CDR3 sequence: CASSLIGPEETQYF. The CDR3 DNA reads TGCGCCAGCAGCTTGATCGGGCCAGAAGAGACCCAGTACTTC.

This clone was observed a handful of times. This sequence joins TRBV29-1 and TRBJ2-7, with D possibly TRBD1 on 6 matching bases. CDR1 is SQVTM and CDR2 is ANQGSEA in the germline V gene. V was clipped by 5 bases and J by 3 bases, with 14 bases between them. The CDR3 has 13 residues. CDR3 region: CSVRQESLYEQYF. The CDR3 DNA reads as TGCAGCGTTAGACAGGAAAGTCTCTACGAGCAGTACTTC.

The chain's CDR3 is CASSLGARSPLHF. The CDR3 bases are TGTGCCAGCAGCTTAGGTGCCAGAAGCCCCCTCCACTTT. The chain combines TRBV7-2 with TRBJ1-6; D gene unclear. V lost 1 base, J lost 13 bases, and 11 bases lay in between. This CDR3 spans 13 amino acids. Germline CDR1 and CDR2: SGHTA and FQGNSA.

Only a few counts were recorded for this clone. The chain joins TRBV4-1 to TRBJ1-5; 9 bases map to TRBD1. Trimming cost V 1 base and J 2 bases; bases outside gene matches: 0. Germline CDR1 and CDR2: MGHRA and YSYEKL. The CDR3 contains 15 residues. CDR3 DNA sequence: TGCGCCAGCAGCCAAGGGACAGGGGGCAATCAGCCCCAGCATTTT. Translating gives CASSQGTGGNQPQHF.

This clone was detected only a few times. The rearrangement links TRBV4-2 to TRBJ2-7; D is unresolved. The V end was cut by 1 base, the J end by 2 bases, with 12 bases between. The CDR3 totals 15 residues. Germline-derived CDR1 and CDR2 are LGHNA and YNFKEQ. The CDR3 region is CASSQALDGPYEQYF. In DNA, the CDR3 is TGTGCCAGCAGCCAAGCCCTGGACGGACCCTACGAGCAGTACTTC.

This chain links TRBV29-1 with TRBJ1-5, with TRBD1 identical over 11 bases. There are 15 residues in the CDR3. The germline V gene encodes CDR1 SQVTM and CDR2 ANQGSEA. Trimming cost V 4 bases and J 7 bases; bases outside gene matches: 9. The CDR3 DNA reads as TGCAGCGTTGTTGTTTCTGGGACAGGGGGACAGCCCCAGCATTTT. Translated: CSVVVSGTGGQPQHF. The full variable domain, with the rest looked up from reference TRBV29-1 and TRBJ1-5, is SAVISQKPSRDICQRGTSLTIQCQVDSQVTMMFWYRQQPGQSLTLIATANQGSEATYESGFVIDKFPISRPNLTFSTLTVSNMSPEDSSIYLCSVVVSGTGGQPQHFGDGTRLSIL.

The chain is built from TRBV27 and TRBJ1-2, with 9 positions matching TRBD1. This CDR3 contains 17 residues. Germline loops: CDR1 MNHEY, CDR2 SMNVEV (reference sequence). Trimming at V came to 2 bases and at J to 6 bases, leaving 13 bases not matched to a gene. This CDR3 reads CASSLSRDRALKDGYTF. The CDR3 nucleotides are TGTGCCAGCAGTTTAAGCCGGGACAGGGCACTCAAGGATGGCTACACCTTC.

The J gene is TRBJ2-3, the V gene TRBV5-1; 7 nucleotides agree with TRBD1. Germline CDR1 is SGHRS and CDR2 is YFSETQ. V shed 3 bases and J 1 base; nucleotides not matched to a gene: 2. This CDR3 comprises 14 residues. CDR3 coding DNA: TGCGCCAGCAGCTCCGGGACAGGCACAGATACGCAGTATTTT. The encoded protein is CASSSGTGTDTQYF.